This T cell receptor beta chain was identified in a study of OX40 agonist ivuxolimab in advanced cancers. Profiling relied on immunoSEQ multiplex PCR, and the TCRdb table lists in-frame clones only, not all of them. The repertoire holds 35,000 to 45,000 clones, with just over 85% as singletons. Germline V gives CDR1 MNHNY, CDR2 SVGAGI (reference sequence). The V gene end was trimmed by 4 bases and the J gene end by 8 bases; junction bases not matched to a gene: 6. This CDR3 is built from 14 residues. The chain combines TRBV6-6 with TRBJ1-4, with 8 bases lining up with TRBD1. The receptor's source is an adult with an advanced solid tumor such as melanoma, head and neck, liver or kidney cancer. Sequences were derived from CD4+ or CD8+ T cells sorted from blood, sampled in a trial of the OX40 agonist ivuxolimab. Here the CDR3 DNA reads TGTGCCAGCAGTTCGACAGGGGTTAGAGAAAAACTGTTTTTT. Residues: CASSSTGVREKLFF.